The T cell receptor beta chain under discussion was sequenced for a study of shared clonotypes between healthy human individuals. Findings and limits, study-wide: Compared with clonotypes that all four donors shared, non-shared clonotypes had lower generation probabilities.

In germline, CDR1 is WNHNN, CDR2 SYGVQD (reference sequence). This CDR3 is built from 17 residues. Trimming stripped 9 bases from V and 7 bases from J, with 25 bases between. Profiled with immunoSEQ multiplex PCR; TCRdb holds only in-frame clones, not every one. The profile covers some 380,000 clones, with around 96% appearing a single time and 0.25% to 0.35% taken by the ten largest. This clone appeared a single time. Its antigen is undetermined. Specimen: memory CD8+ T cells sorted from blood. This sample's subset: CD45RO+ cells pooled with CCR7-negative TemRA cells. This TCR was sampled from a man younger than 45 in good health. The chain has TRBV10-1 and TRBJ1-6, with a possible D match to TRBD1 (6 bases). The CDR3 here is CASPESGAGHNNSPLHF. CDR3 bases: TGCGCCAGTCCAGAGTCAGGGGCGGGACATAACAATTCACCCCTCCACTTT.